This TCR beta chain was retrieved from a study of blood T cells in healthy people across ages. The study's findings and limits: Fewer expanded clones and more diversity marked long-lived versus aged donors.

CDR1 and CDR2 from the germline V gene are MNHEY and SMNVEV (reference sequence). This CDR3 comprises 15 residues. Unmatched junction bases numbered 7, after V lost 7 bases and J lost 2 bases. Alongside a J-beta primer mix, a sample-barcoded 5' primer served in a second PCR lasting about 7 to 12 cycles. Using its own MiXCR run on the 5' RACE reads, TCRdb lists one record per CDR3 protein. The sample has about 1.5 million distinct CDR3 sequences, 42% seen once. This clonotype has only a few counts. Its target is not known. Sample: blood. J is TRBJ2-1 and V is TRBV27; 8 positions match TRBD2. This clonotype originated in a woman younger than 30 in good health. The DNA for the CDR3 is TGTGCCAGCAAGCGTGTTAGCGGGACCTACAATGAGCAGTTCTTC. Translation: CASKRVSGTYNEQFF.